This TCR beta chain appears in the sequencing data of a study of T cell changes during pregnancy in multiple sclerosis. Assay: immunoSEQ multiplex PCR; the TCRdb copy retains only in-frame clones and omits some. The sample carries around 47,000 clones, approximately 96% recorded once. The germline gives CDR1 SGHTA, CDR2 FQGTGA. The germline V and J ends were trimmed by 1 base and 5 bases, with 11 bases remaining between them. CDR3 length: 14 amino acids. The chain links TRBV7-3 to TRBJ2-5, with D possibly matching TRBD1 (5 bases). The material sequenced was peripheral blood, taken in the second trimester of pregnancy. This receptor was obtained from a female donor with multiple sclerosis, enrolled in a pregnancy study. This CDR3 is CASSLIGALETQYF. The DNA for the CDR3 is TGTGCCAGCAGCTTAATAGGGGCCCTGGAGACCCAGTACTTC.